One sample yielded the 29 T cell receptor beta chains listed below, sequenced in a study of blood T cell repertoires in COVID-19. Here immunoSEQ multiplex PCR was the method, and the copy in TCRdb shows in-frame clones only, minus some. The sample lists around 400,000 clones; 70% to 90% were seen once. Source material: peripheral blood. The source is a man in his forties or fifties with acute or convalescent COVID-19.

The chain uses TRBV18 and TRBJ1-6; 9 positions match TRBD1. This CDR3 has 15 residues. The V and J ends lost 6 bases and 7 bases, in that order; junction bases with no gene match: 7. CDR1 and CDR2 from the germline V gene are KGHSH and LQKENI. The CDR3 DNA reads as TGTGCCAGCTCCCAACAGGGGGCAACCAATTCACCCCTCCACTTT. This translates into CASSQQGATNSPLHF.

The CDR3 loop reads CASSSINNEQFF. CDR3 bases: TGTGCCAGCAGCTCTATAAACAATGAGCAGTTCTTC. This chain uses TRBV9 with TRBJ2-1; no definite D call. Trimming cost V 4 bases and J 5 bases, with 7 bases left between them. This CDR3 spans 12 amino acids. Germline V gives CDR1 SGDLS, CDR2 YYNGEE.

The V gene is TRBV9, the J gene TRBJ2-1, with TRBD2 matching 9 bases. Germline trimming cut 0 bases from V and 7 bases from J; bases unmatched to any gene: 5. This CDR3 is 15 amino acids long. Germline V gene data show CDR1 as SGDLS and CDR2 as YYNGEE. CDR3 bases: TGTGCCAGCAGCGTAGACGCGGGAGGGTGGAATGAGCAGTTCTTC. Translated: CASSVDAGGWNEQFF.

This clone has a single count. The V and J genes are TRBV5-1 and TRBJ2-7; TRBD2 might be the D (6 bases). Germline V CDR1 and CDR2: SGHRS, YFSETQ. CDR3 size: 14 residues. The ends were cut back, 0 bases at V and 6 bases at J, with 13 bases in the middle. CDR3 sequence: CASSLAVEGGEQYF. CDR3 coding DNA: TGCGCCAGCAGCTTGGCCGTAGAGGGAGGCGAGCAGTACTTC. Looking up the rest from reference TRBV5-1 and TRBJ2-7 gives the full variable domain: KAGVTQTPRYLIKTRGQQVTLSCSPISGHRSVSWYQQTPGQGLQFLFEYFSETQRNKGNFPGRFSGRQFSNSRSEMNVSTLELGDSALYLCASSLAVEGGEQYFGPGTRLTVT.

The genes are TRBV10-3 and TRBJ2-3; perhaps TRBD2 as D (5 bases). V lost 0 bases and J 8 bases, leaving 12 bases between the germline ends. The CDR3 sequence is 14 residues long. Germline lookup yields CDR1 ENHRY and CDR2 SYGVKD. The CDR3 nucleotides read TGTGCCATCAGTGAGTCTGAGGGCCCCGGTACGCAGTATTTT. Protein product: CAISESEGPGTQYF.

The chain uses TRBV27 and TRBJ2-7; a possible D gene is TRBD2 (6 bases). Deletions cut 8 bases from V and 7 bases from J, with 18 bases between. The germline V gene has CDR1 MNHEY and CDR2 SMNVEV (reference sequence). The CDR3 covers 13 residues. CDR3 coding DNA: TGTGCCAGCGGCTTAAGGATGGCGGGGGAGCAGTACTTC. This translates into CASGLRMAGEQYF.

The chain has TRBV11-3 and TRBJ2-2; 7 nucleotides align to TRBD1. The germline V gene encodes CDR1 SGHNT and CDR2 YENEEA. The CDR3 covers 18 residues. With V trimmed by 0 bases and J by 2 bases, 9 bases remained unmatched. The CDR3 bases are TGTGCCAGCAGCTTAGATCGTCCGGGACAGCCCAACACCGGGGAGCTGTTTTTT. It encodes CASSLDRPGQPNTGELFF.

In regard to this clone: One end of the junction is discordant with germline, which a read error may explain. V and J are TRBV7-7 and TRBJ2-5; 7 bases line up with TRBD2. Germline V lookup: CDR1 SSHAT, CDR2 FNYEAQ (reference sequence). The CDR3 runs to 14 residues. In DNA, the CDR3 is TGTGCTAGCAGCATGACAAGTTGGGGGGGGACCCAGTACTTC. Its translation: CASSMTSWGGTQYF.

Here the CDR3 DNA reads TGTGCCAGCAGCCAGAGGCGGACAGGAGGAAACACTGAAGCTTTCTTT. Translating it yields CASSQRRTGGNTEAFF. The chain couples TRBV3-1 (or the pseudogene TRBV3-2) to TRBJ1-1; 7 bases line up with TRBD1. The germline V gene has CDR1 LGHDT and CDR2 YNNKEL (reference sequence). The CDR3 is 16 amino acids. Losses at the gene ends were 3 bases for V and 2 bases for J; bases not matched to a gene: 9.

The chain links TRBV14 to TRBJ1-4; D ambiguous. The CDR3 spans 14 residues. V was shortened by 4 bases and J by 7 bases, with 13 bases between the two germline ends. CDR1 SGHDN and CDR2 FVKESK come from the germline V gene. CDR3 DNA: TGTGCCAGCAGCCCCCTCTCAGGAGGTGAAAAACTGTTTTTT. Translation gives CASSPLSGGEKLFF.

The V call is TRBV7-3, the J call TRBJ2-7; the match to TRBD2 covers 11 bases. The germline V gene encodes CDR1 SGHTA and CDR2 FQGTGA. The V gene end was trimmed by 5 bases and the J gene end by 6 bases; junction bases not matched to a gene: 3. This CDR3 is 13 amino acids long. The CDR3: CASSSGLAGEQYF. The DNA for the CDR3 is TGTGCCAGCAGCAGTGGACTAGCGGGCGAGCAGTACTTC.

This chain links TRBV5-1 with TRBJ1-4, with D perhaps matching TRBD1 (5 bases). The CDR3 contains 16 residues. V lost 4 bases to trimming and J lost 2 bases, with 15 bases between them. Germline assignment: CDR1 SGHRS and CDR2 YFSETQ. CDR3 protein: CASSPGPRGTNEKLFF. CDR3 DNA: TGCGCCAGCAGCCCGGGTCCTCGGGGGACTAATGAAAAACTGTTTTTT.

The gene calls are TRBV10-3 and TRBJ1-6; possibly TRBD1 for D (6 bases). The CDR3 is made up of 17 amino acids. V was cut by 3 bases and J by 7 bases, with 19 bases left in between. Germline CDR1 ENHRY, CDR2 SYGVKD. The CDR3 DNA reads TGTGCCATCAGTGACAGCCAGGGGCCCGTATCCAATTCACCCCTCCACTTT. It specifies CAISDSQGPVSNSPLHF.

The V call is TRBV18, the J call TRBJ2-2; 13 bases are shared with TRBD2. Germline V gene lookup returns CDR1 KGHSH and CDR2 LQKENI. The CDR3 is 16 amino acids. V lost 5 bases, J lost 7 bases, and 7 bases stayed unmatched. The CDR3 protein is CASSSGLAGVNGELFF. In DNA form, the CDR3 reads TGTGCCAGCTCATCAGGACTAGCGGGAGTTAACGGGGAGCTGTTTTTT. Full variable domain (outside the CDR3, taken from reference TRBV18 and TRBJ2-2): NAGVMQNPRHLVRRRGQEARLRCSPMKGHSHVYWYRQLPEEGLKFMVYLQKENIIDESGMPKERFSAEFPKEGPSILRIQQVVRGDSAAYFCASSSGLAGVNGELFFGEGSRLTVL.

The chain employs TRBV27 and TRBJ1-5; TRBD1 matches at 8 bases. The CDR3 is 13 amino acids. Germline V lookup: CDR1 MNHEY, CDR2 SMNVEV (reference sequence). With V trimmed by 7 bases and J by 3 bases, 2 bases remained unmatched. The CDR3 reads CASTRGLNQPQHF. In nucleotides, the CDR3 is TGTGCCAGCACCAGGGGGCTCAATCAGCCCCAGCATTTT.

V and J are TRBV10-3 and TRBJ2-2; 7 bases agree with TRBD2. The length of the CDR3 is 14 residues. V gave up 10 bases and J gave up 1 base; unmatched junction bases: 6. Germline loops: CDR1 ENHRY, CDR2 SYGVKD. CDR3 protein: CATAGEGNTGELFF. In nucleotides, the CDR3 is TGTGCCACCGCCGGGGAGGGGAACACCGGGGAGCTGTTTTTT.

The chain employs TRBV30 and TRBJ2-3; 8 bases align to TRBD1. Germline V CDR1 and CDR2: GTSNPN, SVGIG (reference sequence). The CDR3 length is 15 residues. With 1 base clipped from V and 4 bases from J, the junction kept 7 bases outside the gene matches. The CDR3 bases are TGTGCCTGGAGTGAAGGGCGGACAGGGCCAGATACGCAGTATTTT. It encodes CAWSEGRTGPDTQYF.

The CDR3 coding sequence is TGTGCCAGCAGTTACAGGCCTAGCGGGAGTAACAATGAGCAGTTCTTC. Its protein is CASSYRPSGSNNEQFF. V and J are TRBV6-5 and TRBJ2-1; 10 bases fit TRBD2. This CDR3 has 16 amino acids. In germline, CDR1 is MNHEY, CDR2 SVGAGI. V lost 2 bases, J lost 5 bases, and 6 bases stayed unmatched.

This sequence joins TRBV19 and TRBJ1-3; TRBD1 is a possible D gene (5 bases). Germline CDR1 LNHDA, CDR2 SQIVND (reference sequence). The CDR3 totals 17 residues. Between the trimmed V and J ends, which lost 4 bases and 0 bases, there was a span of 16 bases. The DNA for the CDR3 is TGTGCCAGTAGTAATCAAAACAGGCTAGGCTCTGGAAACACCATATATTTT. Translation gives CASSNQNRLGSGNTIYF.

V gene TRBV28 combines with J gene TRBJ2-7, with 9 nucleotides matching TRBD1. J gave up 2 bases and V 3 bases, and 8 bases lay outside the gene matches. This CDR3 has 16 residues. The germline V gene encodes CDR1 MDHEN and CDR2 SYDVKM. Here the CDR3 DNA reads TGTGCCAGCAGTTTGATTCCGGGACAGGGAACCTACGAGCAGTACTTC. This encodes CASSLIPGQGTYEQYF.

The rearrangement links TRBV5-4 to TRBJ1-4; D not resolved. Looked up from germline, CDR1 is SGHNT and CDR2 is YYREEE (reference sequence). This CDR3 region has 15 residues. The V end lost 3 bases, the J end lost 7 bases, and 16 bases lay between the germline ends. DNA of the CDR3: TGTGCCAGCAGCTCCACCCGGGATCCTGCTGAAAAACTGTTTTTT. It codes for CASSSTRDPAEKLFF.

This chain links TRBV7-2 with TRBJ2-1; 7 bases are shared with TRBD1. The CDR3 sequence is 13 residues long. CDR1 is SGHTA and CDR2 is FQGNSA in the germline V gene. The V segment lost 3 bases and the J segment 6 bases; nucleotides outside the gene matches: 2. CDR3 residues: CASSLSGGNEQFF. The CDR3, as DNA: TGTGCCAGCAGCTTGTCAGGGGGCAATGAGCAGTTCTTC.

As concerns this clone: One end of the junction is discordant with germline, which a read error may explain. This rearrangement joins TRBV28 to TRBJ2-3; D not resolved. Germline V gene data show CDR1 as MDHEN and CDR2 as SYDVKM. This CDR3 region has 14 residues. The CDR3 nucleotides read TGTGCCAGCAGCTTATTGAGAACGGCAGATACGCAGTATTTT. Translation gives CASSLLRTADTQYF.

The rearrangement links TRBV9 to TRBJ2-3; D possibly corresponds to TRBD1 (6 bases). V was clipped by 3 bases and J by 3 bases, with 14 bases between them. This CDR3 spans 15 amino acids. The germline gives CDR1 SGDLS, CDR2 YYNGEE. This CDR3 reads CASSGETGFTDTQYF. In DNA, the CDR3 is TGTGCCAGCAGCGGAGAAACAGGGTTTACAGATACGCAGTATTTT.

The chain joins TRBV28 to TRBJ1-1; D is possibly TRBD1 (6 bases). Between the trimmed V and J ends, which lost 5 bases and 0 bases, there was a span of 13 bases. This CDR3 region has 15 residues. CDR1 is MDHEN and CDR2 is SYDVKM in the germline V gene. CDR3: CASSPNRVMNTEAFF. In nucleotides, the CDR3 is TGTGCCAGCAGTCCCAACAGGGTCATGAACACTGAAGCTTTCTTT.

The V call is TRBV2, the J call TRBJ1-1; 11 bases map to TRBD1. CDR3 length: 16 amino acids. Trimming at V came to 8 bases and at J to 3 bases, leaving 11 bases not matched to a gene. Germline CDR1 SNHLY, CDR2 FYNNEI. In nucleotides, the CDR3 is TGTGCCAGCTCACCGGGACAGGGGGTCGTTTACACTGAAGCTTTCTTT. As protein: CASSPGQGVVYTEAFF.

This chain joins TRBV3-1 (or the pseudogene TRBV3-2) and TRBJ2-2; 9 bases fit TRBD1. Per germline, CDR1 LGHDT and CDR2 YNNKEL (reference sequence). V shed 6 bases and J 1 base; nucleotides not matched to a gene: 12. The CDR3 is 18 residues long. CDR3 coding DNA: TGTGCCAGCAGTCAGTATCTCGGGACAGGGAGGAACACCGGGGAGCTGTTTTTT. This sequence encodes CASSQYLGTGRNTGELFF.

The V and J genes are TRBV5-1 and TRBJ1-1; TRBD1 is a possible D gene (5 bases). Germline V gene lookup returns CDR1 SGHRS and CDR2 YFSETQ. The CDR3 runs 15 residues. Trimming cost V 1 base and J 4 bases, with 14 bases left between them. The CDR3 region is CASSLLLDSGTEAFF. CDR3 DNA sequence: TGCGCCAGCAGCTTGCTATTAGACAGTGGCACTGAAGCTTTCTTT.

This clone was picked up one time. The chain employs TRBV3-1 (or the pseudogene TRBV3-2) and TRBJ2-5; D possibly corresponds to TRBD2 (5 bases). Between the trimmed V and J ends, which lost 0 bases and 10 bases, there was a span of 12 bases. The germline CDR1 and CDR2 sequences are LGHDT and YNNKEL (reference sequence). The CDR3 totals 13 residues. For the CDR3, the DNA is TGTGCCAGCAGCCAAGATGCAGAAGGGAGCCAGTACTTC. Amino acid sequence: CASSQDAEGSQYF.